This T cell receptor (beta chain) was obtained from a study of early T cells in non-severe SARS-CoV-2 infection. On the study more broadly: The sequenced material was bulk RNA from unsorted whole blood, and its chains were unpaired.

The CDR3 has 16 amino acids. The germline V gene has CDR1 MNHEY and CDR2 SVGEGT. The ends lost 5 bases at V and 10 bases at J; junction bases unmatched: 13. This clonotype appeared many times. The antigen is not known. The TCR library protocol was used to attach unique molecular identifiers. These identifiers were attached to individual cDNA molecules. TCRdb redid the calling of the 5' RACE reads with MiXCR, one entry per CDR3 protein. The repertoire consists of 85,000 to 100,000 distinct CDR3 sequences, with 16% occurring once and the leading ten covering roughly 1.2%. General study findings and limits: Sequences matched to VDJdb favored anti-spike CD8 responses, while private and CD4 specificities were missed.

The source is an adult who was a healthcare worker with PCR-confirmed SARS-CoV-2 infection or an uninfected control (not recorded which). Sequenced: whole blood. The chain employs TRBV6-2 or TRBV6-3 and TRBJ1-5, with 11 bases matching TRBD1. CDR3 DNA sequence: TGTGCCAGCAGTCCTCGATCTGGGACAGGGGGAGTCCCCCAGCATTTT. It translates to CASSPRSGTGGVPQHF.